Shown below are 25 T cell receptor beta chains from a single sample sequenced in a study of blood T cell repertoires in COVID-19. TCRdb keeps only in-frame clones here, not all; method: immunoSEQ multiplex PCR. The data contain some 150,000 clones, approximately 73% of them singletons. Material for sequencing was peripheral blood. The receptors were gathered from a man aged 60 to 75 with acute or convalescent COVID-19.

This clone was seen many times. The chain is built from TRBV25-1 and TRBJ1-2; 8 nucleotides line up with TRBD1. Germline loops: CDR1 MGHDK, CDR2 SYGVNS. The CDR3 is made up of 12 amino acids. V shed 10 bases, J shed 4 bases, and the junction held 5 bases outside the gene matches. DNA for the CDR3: TGTGCCATTCAGACAGGGGCCTATGGCTACACCTTC. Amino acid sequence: CAIQTGAYGYTF.

The chain's CDR3 is CASSQEGTPSNQPQHF. The DNA for the CDR3 is TGCGCCAGCAGCCAAGAGGGGACACCAAGCAATCAGCCCCAGCATTTT. This chain joins TRBV4-1 and TRBJ1-5, with D maybe TRBD1 (6 bases). The V end was cut by 0 bases, the J end by 1 base, with 10 bases between. Looked up from germline, CDR1 is MGHRA and CDR2 is YSYEKL. The CDR3 is 16 residues long.

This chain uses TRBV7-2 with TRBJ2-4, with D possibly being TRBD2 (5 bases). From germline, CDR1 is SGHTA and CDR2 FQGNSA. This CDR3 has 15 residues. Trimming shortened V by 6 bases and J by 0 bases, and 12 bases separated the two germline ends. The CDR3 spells CASSPGNLAKNIQYF. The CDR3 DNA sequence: TGTGCCAGCAGTCCGGGAAACCTAGCCAAAAACATTCAGTACTTC. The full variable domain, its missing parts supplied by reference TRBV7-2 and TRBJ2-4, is GAGVSQSPSNKVTEKGKDVELRCDPISGHTALYWYRQSLGQGLEFLIYFQGNSAPDKSGLPSDRFSAERTGGSVSTLTIQRTQQEDSAVYLCASSPGNLAKNIQYFGAGTRLSVL.

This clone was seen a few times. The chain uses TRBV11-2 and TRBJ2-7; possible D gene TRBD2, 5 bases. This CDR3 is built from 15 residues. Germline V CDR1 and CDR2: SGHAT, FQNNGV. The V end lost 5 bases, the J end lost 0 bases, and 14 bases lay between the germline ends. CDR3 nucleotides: TGTGCCAGCAGCATACCGGGGTCCGGCTCCTACGAGCAGTACTTC. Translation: CASSIPGSGSYEQYF.

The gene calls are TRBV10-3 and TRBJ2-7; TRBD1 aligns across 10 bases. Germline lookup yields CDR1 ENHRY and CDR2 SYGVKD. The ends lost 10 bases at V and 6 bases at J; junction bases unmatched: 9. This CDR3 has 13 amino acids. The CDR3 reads CATLGTGVSEQYF. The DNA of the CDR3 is TGTGCCACGTTGGGGACAGGGGTGTCCGAGCAGTACTTC.

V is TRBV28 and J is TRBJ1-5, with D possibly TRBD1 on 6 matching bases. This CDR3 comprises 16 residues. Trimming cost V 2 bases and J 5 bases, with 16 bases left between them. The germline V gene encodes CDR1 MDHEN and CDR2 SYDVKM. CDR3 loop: CASSLGPYREDQPQHF. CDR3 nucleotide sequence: TGTGCCAGCAGTTTAGGTCCCTACAGGGAAGATCAGCCCCAGCATTTT.

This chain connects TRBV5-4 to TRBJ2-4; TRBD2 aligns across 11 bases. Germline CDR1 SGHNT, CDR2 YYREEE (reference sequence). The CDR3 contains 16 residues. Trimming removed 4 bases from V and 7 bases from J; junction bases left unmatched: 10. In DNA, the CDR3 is TGTGCCAGCAGCGCCGAACTAGCGGGAGCTCGTAACATTCAGTACTTC. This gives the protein CASSAELAGARNIQYF.

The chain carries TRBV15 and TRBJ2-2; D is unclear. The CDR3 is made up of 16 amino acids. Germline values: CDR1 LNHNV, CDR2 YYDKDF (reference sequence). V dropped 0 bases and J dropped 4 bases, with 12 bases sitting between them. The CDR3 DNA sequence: TGTGCCACCAGCAGAGATAGTGATAGCTCCACCGGGGAGCTGTTTTTT. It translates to CATSRDSDSSTGELFF.

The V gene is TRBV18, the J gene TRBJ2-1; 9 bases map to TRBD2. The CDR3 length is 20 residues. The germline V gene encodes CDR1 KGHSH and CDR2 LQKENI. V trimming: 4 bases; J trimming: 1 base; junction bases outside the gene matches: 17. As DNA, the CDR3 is TGTGCCAGCTCACGACCGACTAGCGGAGACCTCTCTAAGTCCTACAATGAGCAGTTCTTC. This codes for CASSRPTSGDLSKSYNEQFF.

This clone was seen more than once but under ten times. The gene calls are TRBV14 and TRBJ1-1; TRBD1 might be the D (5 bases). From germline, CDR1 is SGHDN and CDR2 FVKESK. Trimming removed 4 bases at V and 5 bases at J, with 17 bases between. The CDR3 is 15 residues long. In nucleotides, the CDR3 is TGTGCCAGCAGCCGGCCCGGGGGGTATGTTACTGAAGCTTTCTTT. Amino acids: CASSRPGGYVTEAFF.

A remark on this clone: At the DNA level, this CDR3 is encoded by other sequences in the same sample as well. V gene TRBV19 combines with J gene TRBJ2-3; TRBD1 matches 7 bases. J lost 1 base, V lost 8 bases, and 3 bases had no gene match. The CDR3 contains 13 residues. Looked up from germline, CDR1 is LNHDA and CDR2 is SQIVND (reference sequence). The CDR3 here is CASSTGGTDTQYF. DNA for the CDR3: TGTGCCAGTTCAACAGGGGGCACAGATACGCAGTATTTT.

The CDR3 protein is CASSLGSGLGGTQYF. CDR3 DNA: TGCGCCAGCAGCTTGGGTTCCGGACTAGGCGGGACCCAGTACTTC. The chain recombines TRBV5-1 with TRBJ2-5; 7 nucleotides agree with TRBD2. Trimming cost V 0 bases and J 7 bases; bases outside gene matches: 9. CDR1 is SGHRS and CDR2 is YFSETQ in the germline V gene. The CDR3 is 15 residues long.

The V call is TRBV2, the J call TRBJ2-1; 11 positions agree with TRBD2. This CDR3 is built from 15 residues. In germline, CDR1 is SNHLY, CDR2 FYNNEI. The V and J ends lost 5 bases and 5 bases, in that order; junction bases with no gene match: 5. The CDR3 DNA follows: TGTGCCAGCAGTAGACTAGCGGGATTTGACAATGAGCAGTTCTTC. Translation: CASSRLAGFDNEQFF.

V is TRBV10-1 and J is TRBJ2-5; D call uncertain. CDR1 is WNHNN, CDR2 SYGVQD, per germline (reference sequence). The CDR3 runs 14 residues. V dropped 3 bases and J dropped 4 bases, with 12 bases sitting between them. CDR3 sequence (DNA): TGCGCCAGCAGTGATCGACTGCTTCCAGAGACCCAGTACTTC. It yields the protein CASSDRLLPETQYF.

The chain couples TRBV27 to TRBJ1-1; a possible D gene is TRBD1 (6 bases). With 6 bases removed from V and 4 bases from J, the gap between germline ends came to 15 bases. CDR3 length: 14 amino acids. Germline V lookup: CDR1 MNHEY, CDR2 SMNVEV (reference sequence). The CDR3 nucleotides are TGTGCCAGCAGCCACAGGGACGGGCGCACTGAAGCTTTCTTT. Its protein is CASSHRDGRTEAFF.

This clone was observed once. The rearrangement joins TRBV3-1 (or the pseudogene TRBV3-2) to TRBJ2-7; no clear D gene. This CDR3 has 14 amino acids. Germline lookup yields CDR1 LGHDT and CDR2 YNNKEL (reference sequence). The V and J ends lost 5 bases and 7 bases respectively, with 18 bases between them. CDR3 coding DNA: TGTGCCAGCAGCGATAGGCAGGCTGCCAAGGAGCAGTACTTC. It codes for CASSDRQAAKEQYF.

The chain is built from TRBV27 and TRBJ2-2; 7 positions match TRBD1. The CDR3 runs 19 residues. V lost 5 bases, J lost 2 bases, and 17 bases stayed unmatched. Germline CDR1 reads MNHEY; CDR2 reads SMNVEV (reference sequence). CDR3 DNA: TGTGCCAGCAGTAAAAGACCCATCCGGCCAGGGGGAAACACCGGGGAGCTGTTTTTT. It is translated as CASSKRPIRPGGNTGELFF.

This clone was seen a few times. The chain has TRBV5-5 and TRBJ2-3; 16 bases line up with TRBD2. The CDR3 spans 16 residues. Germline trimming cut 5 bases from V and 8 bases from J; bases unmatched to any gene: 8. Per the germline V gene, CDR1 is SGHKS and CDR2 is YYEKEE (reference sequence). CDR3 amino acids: CASRPPGLAGGTTQYF. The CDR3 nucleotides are TGTGCCAGCAGACCCCCGGGACTAGCGGGAGGGACTACGCAGTATTTT.

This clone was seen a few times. The CDR3 loop reads CASSTGSSTDTQYF. The CDR3 coding sequence is TGTGCCAGCAGTACCGGGTCGAGCACAGATACGCAGTATTTT. This sequence joins TRBV6-5 and TRBJ2-3; D is ambiguous. This CDR3 contains 14 residues. V was cut by 5 bases and J by 0 bases, with 9 bases left in between. Per germline, CDR1 MNHEY and CDR2 SVGAGI.

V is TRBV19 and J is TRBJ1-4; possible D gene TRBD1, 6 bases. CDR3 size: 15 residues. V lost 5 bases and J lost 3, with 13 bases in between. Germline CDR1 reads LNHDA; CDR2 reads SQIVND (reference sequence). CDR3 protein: CASSEAWTANEKLFF. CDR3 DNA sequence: TGTGCCAGTAGTGAGGCGTGGACAGCTAATGAAAAACTGTTTTTT.

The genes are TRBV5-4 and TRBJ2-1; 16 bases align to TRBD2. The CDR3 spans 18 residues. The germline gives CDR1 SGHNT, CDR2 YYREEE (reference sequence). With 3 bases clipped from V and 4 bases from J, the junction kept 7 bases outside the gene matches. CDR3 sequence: CASSSGLAGGPRYNEQFF. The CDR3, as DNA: TGTGCCAGCAGCTCGGGACTAGCGGGAGGGCCGCGATACAATGAGCAGTTCTTC.

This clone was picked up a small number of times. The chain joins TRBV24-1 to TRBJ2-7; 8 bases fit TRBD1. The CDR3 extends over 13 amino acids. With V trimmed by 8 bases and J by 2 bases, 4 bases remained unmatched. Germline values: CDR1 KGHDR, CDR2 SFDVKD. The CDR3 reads CATNLTGAYEQYF. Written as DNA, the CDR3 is TGTGCCACCAACCTGACAGGGGCCTACGAGCAGTACTTC.

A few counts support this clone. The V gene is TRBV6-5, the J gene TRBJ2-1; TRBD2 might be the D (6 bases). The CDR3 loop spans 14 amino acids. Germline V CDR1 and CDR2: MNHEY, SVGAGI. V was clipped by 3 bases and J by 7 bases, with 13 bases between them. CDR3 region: CASSYAGLGNEQFF. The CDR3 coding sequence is TGTGCCAGCAGTTATGCGGGGTTGGGGAATGAGCAGTTCTTC.

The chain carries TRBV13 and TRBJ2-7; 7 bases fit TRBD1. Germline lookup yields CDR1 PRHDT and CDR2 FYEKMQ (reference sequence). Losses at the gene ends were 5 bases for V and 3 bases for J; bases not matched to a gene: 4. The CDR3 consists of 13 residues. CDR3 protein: CASSPRTGYEQYF. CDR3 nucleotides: TGTGCCAGCAGCCCTCGGACAGGCTACGAGCAGTACTTC. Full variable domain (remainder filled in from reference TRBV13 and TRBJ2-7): AAGVIQSPRHLIKEKRETATLKCYPIPRHDTVYWYQQGPGQDPQFLISFYEKMQSDKGSIPDRFSAQQFSDYHSELNMSSLELGDSALYFCASSPRTGYEQYFGPGTRLTVT.

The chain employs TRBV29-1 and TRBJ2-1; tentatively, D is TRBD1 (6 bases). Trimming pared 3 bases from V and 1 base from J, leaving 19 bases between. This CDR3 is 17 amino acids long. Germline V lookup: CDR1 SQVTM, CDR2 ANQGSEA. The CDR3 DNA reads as TGCAGCGTTGATATCAATAGCCTAACAGGGTCCTACAATGAGCAGTTCTTC. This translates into CSVDINSLTGSYNEQFF.